This T cell receptor beta chain stems from a study of CD8 T cells in ankylosing spondylitis. Overall study findings and caveats: It appeared that ankylosing spondylitis blood was characterized by a TCR beta motif of fewer than ten highly homologous variants.

In the case of this clonotype: The antigen remains unidentified.

Quantitative 5'-RACE with molecular barcodes was used to make the TCR beta libraries. TCRdb fed the 5' RACE reads into MiXCR, producing one record per CDR3 protein. The sample shows about 160,000 distinct CDR3 sequences, approximately 44% of them seen only once. The CDR3 loop spans 16 amino acids. The germline CDR1 and CDR2 sequences are MNHEY and SMNVEV (reference sequence). The ends were cut back, 1 base at V and 0 bases at J, with 12 bases in the middle. This chain joins TRBV27 and TRBJ1-2, with D maybe TRBD1 (5 bases). The sample was synovial fluid, either unsorted or a sorted T cell fraction (not recorded which). This TCR came from a male donor with ankylosing spondylitis. The CDR3 region is CASSLLGGGANYGYTF. DNA of the CDR3: TGTGCCAGCAGTTTATTGGGGGGGGGTGCTAACTATGGCTACACCTTC.